The rows below give T cell receptor beta chains drawn from one sample of a study of preoperative IRX-2 immunotherapy in early breast cancer. Data came from immunoSEQ multiplex PCR; TCRdb stores just in-frame clones and leaves some out. Here the sample spans about 38,000 clones, roughly four fifths being singletons. The sequencing here drew on lymph node tissue, taken after IRX-2 immunotherapy. All receptors derive from a human donor with breast cancer. Both conserved end residues are part of each CDR3. A D gene is named only where the DNA matches it firmly. Part of the rows lack a size; the others show once, few, many or a class for expanded clones.

CDR3 length,V gene,D gene,clone size,J gene,CDR3 DNA,CDR3 protein
16,TRBV14,-,-,TRBJ1-6,TGTGCCAGCAGCCTTTCAGTTAGCTCCTATAATTCACCCCTCCACTTT,CASSLSVSSYNSPLHF
14,TRBV6-7,-,-,TRBJ2-5,TGTGCCAGCAGTTACGGCGGGTTTTCGGAGACCCAGTACTTC,CASSYGGFSETQYF
14,TRBV6-8,-,-,TRBJ2-3,TGTGCCAGCAGTCCCAGTTGGGGTTCCGATACGCAGTATTTT,CASSPSWGSDTQYF
15,TRBV6-8,-,-,TRBJ1-1,TGTGCCAGCAGTGCATCCGGGACGTTGAACACTGAAGCTTTCTTT,CASSASGTLNTEAFF
14,TRBV6-4,-,-,TRBJ1-1,TGTGCCAGCAGTTACCCGGGCATGAACACTGAAGCTTTCTTT,CASSYPGMNTEAFF
18,TRBV6-8,-,-,TRBJ2-1,TGTGCCAGCTCAACAGCCGCCGGGGGCCAGAGCTCCTACAATGAGCAGTTCTTC,CASSTAAGGQSSYNEQFF
15,TRBV29-1,-,-,TRBJ1-1,TGCAGCGTGCCGAGGTCGGGACGGCCGGGATCTGAAGCTTTCTTT,CSVPRSGRPGSEAFF
13,TRBV12-5,-,-,TRBJ1-6,TGTGCCAGCACTACGGATTATAATTCACCCCTCCACTTT,CASTTDYNSPLHF
16,TRBV18,TRBD1,-,TRBJ1-2,TGTGCCAGCTCACCACGGCCGGGACAGGGGGTCTATGGCTACACCTTC,CASSPRPGQGVYGYTF
13,TRBV9,-,-,TRBJ1-1,TGTGCCAGCAGCGCCATTGGGAGCACTGAAGCTTTCTTT,CASSAIGSTEAFF
19,TRBV19,-,-,TRBJ2-3,TGTGCCAGTAGTATTATAGGGAGTCTCAGGGTCTCCAGCACAGATACGCAGTATTTT,CASSIIGSLRVSSTDTQYF
15,TRBV7-1,-,-,TRBJ1-6,TGTGCCAGCAGCTTAGATACAGTGCCAAATTCACCCCTCCACTTT,CASSLDTVPNSPLHF
14,TRBV7-7,TRBD1,-,TRBJ1-2,TGTGCCAGCAGCCCATATCAGGGGGCCTCTGGCTACACCTTC,CASSPYQGASGYTF
15,TRBV7-1,TRBD1,once,TRBJ1-6,TGTGCCAGCAGCTTGACCGGACAGGGGGGTTCACCCCTCCACTTT,CASSLTGQGGSPLHF
14,TRBV5-1,-,-,TRBJ2-1,TGCGCCAGCAGCTTGGCCGAAAGGGGAGATGAGCAGTTCTTC,CASSLAERGDEQFF
17,TRBV1,-,-,TRBJ2-7,TGCGCCAGCAGCCAAGATCTGGGGACAGGGGGCTCCTACGAGCAGTACTTC,CASSQDLGTGGSYEQYF
15,TRBV11-3,-,-,TRBJ2-1,TGTGCCAGCAGCTTATACGGAACGGGGGAAAATGAGCAGTTCTTC,CASSLYGTGENEQFF
16,TRBV5-1,TRBD1,once,TRBJ2-7,TGCGCCAGCAGCCGACAGGGGGCAACTAGCTCCTACGAGCAGTACTTC,CASSRQGATSSYEQYF
15,TRBV6-8,-,-,TRBJ1-4,TGTGCCAGCAGTTACGAAGGACGGCGGGATGAAAAACTGTTTTTT,CASSYEGRRDEKLFF
17,TRBV23-1,-,-,TRBJ1-2,TGCGCCAGCAGACCGTTTATTCGGCAGGAGGGTGACTATGGCTACACCTTC,CASRPFIRQEGDYGYTF
17,TRBV11-3,-,-,TRBJ1-3,TGTGCCAGCAGCCGGGAGTGGAGGGCAACCTCTGGAAACACCATATATTTT,CASSREWRATSGNTIYF
13,TRBV6-8,-,-,TRBJ1-1,TGTGCCAGCAGTGGTCAGATGAACACTGAAGCTTTCTTT,CASSGQMNTEAFF
13,TRBV6-8,-,-,TRBJ2-5,TGTGCCAGCGGGTCTGTAAACTTTGAGACCCAGTACTTC,CASGSVNFETQYF
15,TRBV19,TRBD1,once,TRBJ1-5,TGTGCCAGTAGTTTCCTTGGGACAGGCAATCAGCCCCAGCATTTT,CASSFLGTGNQPQHF
15,TRBV10-3,-,-,TRBJ2-3,TGTGCCATCAGTGAGTCGCAGGGGAGCACAGATACGCAGTATTTT,CAISESQGSTDTQYF
14,TRBV12-2,-,few,TRBJ2-6,TGTGCCTCCAACAGGGATAGTGGGGCCAACGTCCTGACTTTC,CASNRDSGANVLTF
18,TRBV6-7,-,-,TRBJ1-6,TGTGCCAGCAGTTACTCGGCAGGGGAATGGTCCTATAATTCACCCCTCCACTTT,CASSYSAGEWSYNSPLHF
14,TRBV6-8,-,-,TRBJ1-1,TGTGCCAGCAGTTACCTAACAGGGAACACTGAAGCTTTCTTT,CASSYLTGNTEAFF
14,TRBV11-3,TRBD1,-,TRBJ1-2,TGTGCCAGCAGCCGGGCGGGACAGGCATATGGCTACACCTTC,CASSRAGQAYGYTF
13,TRBV23-1,TRBD1,-,TRBJ1-2,TGCGCCAGCAGCGGGGACAGGAGCTATGGCTACACCTTC,CASSGDRSYGYTF
18,TRBV6-8,TRBD1,few,TRBJ2-7,TGTGCCATCGGATTCCCCGAGTCCGGGACAGGGTCCCCTTACGAGCAGTACTTC,CAIGFPESGTGSPYEQYF
16,TRBV19,TRBD2,-,TRBJ2-3,TGTGCCAGTAGTATCGGACTAGCGGGGGGGACAGATACGCAGTATTTT,CASSIGLAGGTDTQYF
16,TRBV18,-,once,TRBJ1-1,TGTGCCAGCTCACTCTACCGGGCAGGCTCCGGCACTGAAGCTTTCTTT,CASSLYRAGSGTEAFF
15,TRBV5-1,TRBD2,-,TRBJ2-2,TGCGCCAGCAGCCAACTAGCGGGTGGTGGCGGGGAGCTGTTTTTT,CASSQLAGGGGELFF
13,TRBV2,-,-,TRBJ1-2,TGTGCCAGCAGTCCAGGAGCTAACTATGGCTACACCTTC,CASSPGANYGYTF
15,TRBV28,TRBD1,-,TRBJ1-2,TGTGCCAGCAGTTCGACAGGGGGCGTAACAGTCGGCTACACCTTC,CASSSTGGVTVGYTF
12,TRBV29-1,-,-,TRBJ2-1,TGCAGCGTTGGACGGGCCGACAATGAGCAGTTCTTC,CSVGRADNEQFF
15,TRBV29-1,-,-,TRBJ1-1,TGCAGCGTTGGGGGTCAGGGATTATGGAACACTGAAGCTTTCTTT,CSVGGQGLWNTEAFF